This T cell receptor (beta chain) originates from a study of metastatic and nonmetastatic thyroid tumors. Study-wide points: Malignant tumors reportedly showed significantly higher TCR beta diversity than benign nodules in both blood and tumor.

The CDR3 runs 19 residues. Germline-derived CDR1 and CDR2 are SGHRS and YFSETQ. The ends lost 3 bases at V and 0 bases at J; junction bases unmatched: 8. Each patient came to thyroid surgery without any prior treatment (of any kind). The table lists this clone with a few counts. Its antigen is undetermined. With MiXCR, TCRdb called clones anew from the PCR reads. The sample contains about 52,000 clones, approximately 17% of which appear only once. Sequencing input: blood. The genes are TRBV5-1 and TRBJ2-1, with 14 bases matching TRBD2. The receptor comes from a female donor with papillary thyroid cancer or a benign thyroid nodule (not recorded which). Some clones in this sample may be carry-over from other donors' samples. The CDR3 spells CASSYRGLAGVGSYNEQFF. The CDR3, as DNA: TGCGCCAGCAGCTACCGGGGACTAGCGGGGGTAGGCTCCTACAATGAGCAGTTCTTC.